The clone carrying this T cell receptor (beta chain) was observed many times. Its antigen is unknown. Trimming shortened V by 5 bases and J by 8 bases, and 24 bases separated the two germline ends. The CDR3 extends over 16 amino acids. The germline V gene encodes CDR1 SEHNR and CDR2 FQNEAQ (reference sequence). The iRepertoire nested amplicon-rescue multiplex PCR amplified TCR alpha and beta CDR3s from RNA. MiXCR was run by TCRdb on the multiplex PCR reads, yielding one entry per CDR3 protein. Of around 190,000 distinct CDR3 sequences listed, over 25% are singletons. This entry belongs to a study of glioma-infiltrating T cells. Findings and caveats of the study: Non-neoplastic patients had below-expected tissue-blood divergence, while all gliomas exceeded expectation.

This chain connects TRBV7-9 to TRBJ1-2, with TRBD1 as a possible D gene (5 bases). The TCR comes from a human donor with low-grade glioma or glioblastoma, undergoing nonglioma brain surgery, or in good health (not recorded which). The sample was glioma tissue, nonneoplastic brain tissue, or PBMCs (not recorded which). The CDR3 loop is CASSRSQLGLSQGYTF. Here the CDR3 DNA reads TGTGCCAGCAGCCGGTCCCAGTTGGGGCTTTCTCAGGGCTACACCTTC.